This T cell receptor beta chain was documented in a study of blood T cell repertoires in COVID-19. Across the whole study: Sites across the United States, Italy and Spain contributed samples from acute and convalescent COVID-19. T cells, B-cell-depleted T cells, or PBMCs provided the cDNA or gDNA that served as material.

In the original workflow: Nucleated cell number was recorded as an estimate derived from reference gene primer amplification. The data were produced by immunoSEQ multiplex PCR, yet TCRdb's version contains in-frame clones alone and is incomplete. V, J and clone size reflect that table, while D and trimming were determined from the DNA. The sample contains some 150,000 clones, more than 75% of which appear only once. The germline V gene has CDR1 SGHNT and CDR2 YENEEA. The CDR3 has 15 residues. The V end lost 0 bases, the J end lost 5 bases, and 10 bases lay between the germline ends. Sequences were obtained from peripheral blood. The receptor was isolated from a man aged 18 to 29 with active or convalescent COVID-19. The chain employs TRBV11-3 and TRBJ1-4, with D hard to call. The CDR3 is CASSLDSEENEKLFF. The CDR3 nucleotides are TGTGCCAGCAGCTTAGACTCCGAAGAGAATGAAAAACTGTTTTTT.